Described below is a single T cell receptor (beta chain) sequence and its context. The target antigen is unknown. The record originates from a study of T cell responses to AZD1222 COVID-19 vaccine. Study background: Pooling was applied to second doses at about 4 or about 12 weeks.

The assay was immunoSEQ multiplex PCR, and TCRdb's table has in-frame clones only and misses some. Of 130,000 to 150,000 clones in the sample, about 92% were seen once. General study results and limits: In a largely white British group with more females than males, clonal diversity was possibly underestimated. Receipt of two AZD1222 doses was followed by a rise in Spike-specific TCR breadth and depth.

The V and J ends lost 4 bases and 7 bases respectively, with 10 bases between them. The CDR3 is made up of 12 amino acids. The V gene's germline CDR1 is SGHRS and CDR2 YFSETQ. J is TRBJ2-3 and V is TRBV5-1; no reliable D call. Sample: peripheral blood, taken on day 0 of AZD1222 vaccination. This TCR was sampled from an adult in good health. CDR3 DNA: TGCGCCAGCAGCCCGTTTGGCTATACGCAGTATTTT. Encoded protein: CASSPFGYTQYF.